This T cell receptor (beta chain) was captured in a study of blood T cell repertoires in COVID-19. Study in general: Samples taken during acute and convalescent COVID-19 were collected in the United States, Italy and Spain. Sources were T cells, B-cell-depleted T cells, or PBMCs; the material itself was cDNA or gDNA.

The germline V gene encodes CDR1 SGHNT and CDR2 YENEEA. Trimming cost V 5 bases and J 4 bases, with 11 bases left between them. This CDR3 is 14 amino acids long. In the original processing: Estimates of nucleated cell counts were drawn from the amplification of reference gene primers. Produced via immunoSEQ multiplex PCR; TCRdb's table is partial and in-frame only. Clone size and V and J calls were adopted from that table, with D and trimming inferred from the DNA. The data hold tens of thousands of clones, with approximately 80% observed a single time. The sequence came from a man in his sixties or seventies with acute or convalescent COVID-19. Material: peripheral blood. J is TRBJ2-2 and V is TRBV11-3; a weak D match, TRBD2 (5 bases). The CDR3 DNA reads TGTGCCAGCAGCGCGAGGACTGGCACCGGGGAGCTGTTTTTT. Its protein is CASSARTGTGELFF.